These 9 T cell receptor beta chains share one sample of origin, sequenced in a study of identical twins. TCRdb independently ran MiXCR on the 5' RACE reads; one entry per CDR3 protein. The sample holds 300,000 to 350,000 distinct CDR3 sequences; 12% are singletons and the top ten take about 7%. This same sample was also part of a study on yellow fever vaccine responses in identical twins.

The material sequenced was CD8+ T cells sorted from blood. These receptors came from a young woman in good health.

This clonotype was counted only a few times. The chain joins TRBV9 to TRBJ2-5; D not resolved. The CDR3 length is 13 residues. In germline, CDR1 is SGDLS, CDR2 YYNGEE. The germline V and J ends were trimmed by 0 bases and 4 bases, with 7 bases remaining between them. This CDR3 is CASSVEGIETQYF. Written as DNA, the CDR3 is TGTGCCAGCAGCGTAGAAGGAATAGAGACCCAGTACTTC.

This chain joins TRBV14 and TRBJ2-5; 9 nucleotides line up with TRBD2. CDR3 length equals 16 residues. The J segment lost 5 bases and the V segment lost 5 bases, leaving 12 bases of the junction unmatched. The germline V gene has CDR1 SGHDN and CDR2 FVKESK. The CDR3 reads CASSVLAGGPRETQYF. The CDR3 DNA follows: TGTGCCAGCAGCGTTCTCGCGGGAGGGCCCCGGGAGACCCAGTACTTC.

This clonotype was counted between two and nine times. The chain joins TRBV27 to TRBJ2-7; TRBD2 aligns across 7 bases. The V gene end was trimmed by 5 bases and the J gene end by 3 bases; junction bases not matched to a gene: 7. The germline V gene has CDR1 MNHEY and CDR2 SMNVEV (reference sequence). This CDR3 is 14 amino acids long. The DNA of the CDR3 is TGTGCCAGCAGTCCGGGGGGAGGTATCTACGAGCAGTACTTC. This encodes CASSPGGGIYEQYF.

In this sample, this clonotype turned up a few times. V is TRBV7-9 and J is TRBJ2-7, with D tentatively TRBD1 (6 bases). The ends were cut back, 5 bases at V and 6 bases at J, with 11 bases in the middle. CDR1 and CDR2 (germline): SEHNR, FQNEAQ (reference sequence). There are 12 residues in the CDR3. The CDR3 sequence is CASSQQGSEQYV. In DNA, the CDR3 is TGTGCCAGCAGCCAACAGGGTTCCGAGCAGTACGTC.

J is TRBJ2-7 and V is TRBV5-1; 11 positions agree with TRBD2. The germline gives CDR1 SGHRS, CDR2 YFSETQ. Germline trimming cut 0 bases from V and 2 bases from J; bases unmatched to any gene: 7. This CDR3 has 17 amino acids. The CDR3 reads CASSLGLAGGPPYEQYF. The CDR3 DNA reads as TGCGCCAGCAGCTTGGGGCTAGCGGGAGGCCCCCCCTACGAGCAGTACTTC.

The V call is TRBV4-1, the J call TRBJ2-5; the match to TRBD2 covers 7 bases. The CDR3 extends over 15 amino acids. CDR1 MGHRA and CDR2 YSYEKL come from the germline V gene. The V segment lost 5 bases and the J segment 4 bases; nucleotides outside the gene matches: 10. CDR3 DNA sequence: TGCGCCAGCAGCTATTTAACGGGGGGTCGAGAGACCCAGTACTTC. Its translation: CASSYLTGGRETQYF.

This clonotype was seen only a few times. The CDR3 is CATTGPQQFF. In DNA, the CDR3 is TGCGCCACCACGGGACCCCAGCAGTTCTTC. The chain has TRBV5-1 and TRBJ2-1; possibly TRBD1 or TRBD2 for D (5 bases each). The CDR3 is made up of 10 amino acids. The germline V and J ends were trimmed by 9 bases and 11 bases, with 12 bases remaining between them. Looked up from germline, CDR1 is SGHRS and CDR2 is YFSETQ.

CDR3 amino acids: CATSRDEGMDEQYF. The CDR3 coding sequence is TGTGCCACCAGCAGAGATGAGGGGATGGATGAGCAGTACTTC. The V and J genes are TRBV15 and TRBJ2-7; D might be TRBD1 or TRBD2, each matching 5 bases. The CDR3 spans 14 residues. Trimming took off 0 bases at V and 7 bases at J, with 13 bases between the two ends. The germline V gene has CDR1 LNHNV and CDR2 YYDKDF (reference sequence).

This clonotype was seen a few times. The J gene is TRBJ2-1, the V gene TRBV7-6; 8 bases are a match to TRBD1. Trimming at V came to 3 bases and at J to 4 bases, leaving 5 bases not matched to a gene. The CDR3 has 15 residues. The germline V gene encodes CDR1 SGHVS and CDR2 FNYEAQ. Written as DNA, the CDR3 is TGTGCCAGCAGCTTCGCGGGACAGGTTTACAATGAGCAGTTCTTC. Residues: CASSFAGQVYNEQFF.